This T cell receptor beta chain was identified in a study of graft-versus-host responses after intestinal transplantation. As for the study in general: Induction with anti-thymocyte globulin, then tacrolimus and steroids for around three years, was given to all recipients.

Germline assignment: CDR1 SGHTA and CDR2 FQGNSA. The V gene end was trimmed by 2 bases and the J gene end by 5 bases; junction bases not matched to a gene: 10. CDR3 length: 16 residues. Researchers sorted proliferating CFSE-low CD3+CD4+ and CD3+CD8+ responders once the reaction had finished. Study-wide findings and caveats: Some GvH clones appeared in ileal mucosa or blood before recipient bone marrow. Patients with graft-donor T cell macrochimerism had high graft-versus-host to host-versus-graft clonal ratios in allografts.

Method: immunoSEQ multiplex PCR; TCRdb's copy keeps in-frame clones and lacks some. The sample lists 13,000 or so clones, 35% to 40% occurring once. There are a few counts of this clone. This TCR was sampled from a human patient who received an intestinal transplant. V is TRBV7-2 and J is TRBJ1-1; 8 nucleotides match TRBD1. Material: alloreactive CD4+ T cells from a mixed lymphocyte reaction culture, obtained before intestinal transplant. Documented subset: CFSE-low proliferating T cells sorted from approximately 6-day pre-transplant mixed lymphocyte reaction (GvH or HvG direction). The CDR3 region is CASSLFRDRGLTEAFF. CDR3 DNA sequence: TGTGCCAGCAGCTTATTCCGAGACAGGGGTCTGACTGAAGCTTTCTTT.